Listed below are T cell receptor beta chains from one sample, sequenced in a study of T cell responses to AZD1222 COVID-19 vaccine. Profiling relied on immunoSEQ multiplex PCR, and the TCRdb table lists in-frame clones only, not all of them. The repertoire holds over 150,000 clones, with around 90% as singletons. The sample was peripheral blood, taken on day 0 of AZD1222 vaccination. These receptors originate from an adult in good health. The conserved cysteine and the conserved F or W are not part of the CDR3 here. The D gene is left open where the match is weak.

j_call: TRBJ1-6; d_call: TRBD1; v_call: TRBV30; cdr3_aa: AWTPPDRVNSSPLH
j_call: TRBJ1-2; d_call: -; v_call: TRBV27; cdr3_aa: ASSPRQRGNYGYT
j_call: TRBJ2-3; d_call: -; v_call: TRBV21-1; cdr3_aa: ASSKSRVRVLAGRPSTDTQY
j_call: TRBJ2-7; d_call: -; v_call: TRBV21-1; cdr3_aa: ASSTPYNRTGRRYEQY
j_call: TRBJ1-4; d_call: -; v_call: TRBV19; cdr3_aa: ASSHPGGSNEKLF
j_call: TRBJ2-7; d_call: -; v_call: TRBV6-5; cdr3_aa: ASRQFYEQY
j_call: TRBJ1-2; d_call: -; v_call: TRBV28; cdr3_aa: ASTPRGGLGGYT
j_call: TRBJ1-2; d_call: TRBD1; v_call: TRBV5-1; cdr3_aa: ASSLIPSGGGYT
j_call: TRBJ2-3; d_call: TRBD2; v_call: TRBV7-9; cdr3_aa: ASTLQGTSVTDTQY
j_call: TRBJ1-2; d_call: TRBD1; v_call: TRBV5-1; cdr3_aa: ASSSVQGGNGYT
j_call: TRBJ2-7; d_call: -; v_call: TRBV28; cdr3_aa: ASSHAVQGGYEQY
j_call: TRBJ2-7; d_call: -; v_call: TRBV5-5; cdr3_aa: ASSLAALSSYEQY
j_call: TRBJ2-7; d_call: -; v_call: TRBV19; cdr3_aa: ASSIRGPYEQY
j_call: TRBJ2-5; d_call: -; v_call: TRBV4-1; cdr3_aa: ASSPGTLYQETQY
j_call: TRBJ1-2; d_call: -; v_call: TRBV7-8; cdr3_aa: ASSFLTGTRPNYGYT
j_call: TRBJ1-1; d_call: TRBD1; v_call: TRBV30; cdr3_aa: AWSPRTGRTSFGEAF
j_call: TRBJ1-1; d_call: TRBD1; v_call: TRBV18; cdr3_aa: ASSLETGTVNEAF
j_call: TRBJ1-2; d_call: TRBD1; v_call: TRBV4-1; cdr3_aa: ASSQEGDRAYYGYT
j_call: TRBJ2-1; d_call: TRBD2; v_call: TRBV20-1; cdr3_aa: SASLWGGGSYNEQF
j_call: TRBJ1-4; d_call: TRBD1; v_call: TRBV5-5; cdr3_aa: ASSPGQGGGGEKLF
j_call: TRBJ2-7; d_call: -; v_call: TRBV30; cdr3_aa: AWTSSYEQY
j_call: TRBJ1-4; d_call: TRBD1; v_call: TRBV2; cdr3_aa: ASRTGTANEKLF
j_call: TRBJ2-1; d_call: TRBD2; v_call: TRBV11-3; cdr3_aa: ASSFAPSGVRNEQF
j_call: TRBJ1-6; d_call: TRBD1; v_call: TRBV7-2; cdr3_aa: ASSLEGQNSPLH
j_call: TRBJ2-2; d_call: -; v_call: TRBV6-5; cdr3_aa: ASNRIAGGGELF
j_call: TRBJ2-2; d_call: TRBD1; v_call: TRBV5-1; cdr3_aa: ASSLTGTGNTGELF
j_call: TRBJ2-5; d_call: -; v_call: TRBV5-1; cdr3_aa: ASSLGLSGQETQY
j_call: TRBJ1-6; d_call: TRBD1; v_call: TRBV7-2; cdr3_aa: ASSLARDRGLQPLH
j_call: TRBJ2-3; d_call: -; v_call: TRBV6-6; cdr3_aa: ASSYVGGGTDTQY
j_call: TRBJ2-1; d_call: -; v_call: TRBV21-1; cdr3_aa: ASSKGGGLAGVHMYRSSYNEQF
j_call: TRBJ2-2; d_call: -; v_call: TRBV5-1; cdr3_aa: ASSLGTANTGELF
j_call: TRBJ2-2; d_call: -; v_call: TRBV5-1; cdr3_aa: ASKQSTGELF
j_call: TRBJ2-5; d_call: -; v_call: TRBV5-1; cdr3_aa: ASSLALAMETQY
j_call: TRBJ1-2; d_call: TRBD1; v_call: TRBV28; cdr3_aa: ASSAPDRSGGYT
j_call: TRBJ2-7; d_call: TRBD2; v_call: TRBV10-3; cdr3_aa: AISGGTSGTSSYEQY
j_call: TRBJ1-5; d_call: -; v_call: TRBV30; cdr3_aa: AWSVGGHFNQPQH
j_call: TRBJ1-4; d_call: -; v_call: TRBV12-3/TRBV12-4; cdr3_aa: ASRRGDDEKLF